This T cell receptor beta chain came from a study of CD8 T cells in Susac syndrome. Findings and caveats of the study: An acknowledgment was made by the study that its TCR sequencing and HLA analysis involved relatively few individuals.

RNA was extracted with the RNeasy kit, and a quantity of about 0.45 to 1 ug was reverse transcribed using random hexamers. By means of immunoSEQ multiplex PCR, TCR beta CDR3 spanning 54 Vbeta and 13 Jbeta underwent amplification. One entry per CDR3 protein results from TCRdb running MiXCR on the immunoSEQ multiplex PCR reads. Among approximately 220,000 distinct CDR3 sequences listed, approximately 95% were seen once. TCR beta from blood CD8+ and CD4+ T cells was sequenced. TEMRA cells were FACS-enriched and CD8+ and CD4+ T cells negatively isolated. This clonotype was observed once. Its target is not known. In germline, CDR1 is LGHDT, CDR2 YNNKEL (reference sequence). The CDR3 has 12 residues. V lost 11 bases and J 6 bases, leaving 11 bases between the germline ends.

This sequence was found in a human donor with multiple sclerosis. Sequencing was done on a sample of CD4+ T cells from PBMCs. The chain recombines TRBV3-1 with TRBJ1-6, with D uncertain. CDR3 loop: CASRSVNSPLHF. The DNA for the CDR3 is TGTGCCTCCCGTAGTGTTAATTCACCCCTCCACTTT.